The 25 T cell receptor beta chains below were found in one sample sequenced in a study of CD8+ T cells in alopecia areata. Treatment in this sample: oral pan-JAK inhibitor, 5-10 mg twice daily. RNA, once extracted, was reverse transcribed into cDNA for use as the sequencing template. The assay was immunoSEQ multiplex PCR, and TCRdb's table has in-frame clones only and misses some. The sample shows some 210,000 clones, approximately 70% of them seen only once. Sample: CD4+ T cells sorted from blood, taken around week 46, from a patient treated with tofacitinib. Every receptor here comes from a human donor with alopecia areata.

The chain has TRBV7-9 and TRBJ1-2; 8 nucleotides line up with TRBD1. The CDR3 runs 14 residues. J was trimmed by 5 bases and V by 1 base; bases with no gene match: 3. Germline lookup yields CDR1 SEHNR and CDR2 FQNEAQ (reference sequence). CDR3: CASSLDRTGYGYTF. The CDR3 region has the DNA TGTGCCAGCAGCTTAGACCGGACAGGGTATGGCTACACCTTC.

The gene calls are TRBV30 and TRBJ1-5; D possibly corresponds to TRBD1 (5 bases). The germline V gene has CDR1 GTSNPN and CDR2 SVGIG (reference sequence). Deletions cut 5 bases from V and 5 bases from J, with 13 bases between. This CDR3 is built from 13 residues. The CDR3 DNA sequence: TGTGCCTGGTCCCCGGCGGGGGATCAGCCCCAGCATTTT. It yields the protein CAWSPAGDQPQHF.

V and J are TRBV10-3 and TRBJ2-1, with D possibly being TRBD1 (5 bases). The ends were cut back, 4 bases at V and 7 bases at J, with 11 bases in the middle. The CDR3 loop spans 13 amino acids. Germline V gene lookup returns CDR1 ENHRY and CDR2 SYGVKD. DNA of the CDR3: TGTGCCATCAGTGGACAGCTTACGAATGAGCAGTTCTTC. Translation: CAISGQLTNEQFF.

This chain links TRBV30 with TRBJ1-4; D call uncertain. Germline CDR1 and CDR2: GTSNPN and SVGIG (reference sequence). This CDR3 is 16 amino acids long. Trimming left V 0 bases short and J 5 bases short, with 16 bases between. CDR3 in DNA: TGTGCCTGGAGTGTAGCATCGGGGAGGCTAAATGAAAAACTGTTTTTT. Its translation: CAWSVASGRLNEKLFF.

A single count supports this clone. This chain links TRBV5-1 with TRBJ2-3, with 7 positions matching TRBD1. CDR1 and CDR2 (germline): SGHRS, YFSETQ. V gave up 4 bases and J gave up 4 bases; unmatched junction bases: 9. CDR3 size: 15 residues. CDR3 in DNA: TGCGCCAGCAGCCTCAGACAGGGAAGGGCAGATACGCAGTATTTT. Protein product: CASSLRQGRADTQYF.

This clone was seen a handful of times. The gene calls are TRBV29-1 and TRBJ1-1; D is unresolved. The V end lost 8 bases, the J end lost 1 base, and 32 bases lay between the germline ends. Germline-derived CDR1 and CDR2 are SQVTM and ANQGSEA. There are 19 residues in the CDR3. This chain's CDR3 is CSSRSPTQVNTEKNTEAFF. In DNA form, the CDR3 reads TGCAGCTCTAGATCGCCTACTCAGGTTAATACAGAAAAGAACACTGAAGCTTTCTTT. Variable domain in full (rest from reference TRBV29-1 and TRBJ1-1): SAVISQKPSRDICQRGTSLTIQCQVDSQVTMMFWYRQQPGQSLTLIATANQGSEATYESGFVIDKFPISRPNLTFSTLTVSNMSPEDSSIYLCSSRSPTQVNTEKNTEAFFGQGTRLTVV.

Here the CDR3 DNA reads TGTGCCAGCAAAGTCACACAGGGAAAGGGTGAGCAGTTCTTC. Amino acid sequence: CASKVTQGKGEQFF. The gene calls are TRBV19 and TRBJ2-1; D is perhaps TRBD1 (6 bases). V was clipped by 9 bases and J by 9 bases, with 21 bases between them. The germline CDR1 and CDR2 sequences are LNHDA and SQIVND (reference sequence). The CDR3 is 14 residues long.

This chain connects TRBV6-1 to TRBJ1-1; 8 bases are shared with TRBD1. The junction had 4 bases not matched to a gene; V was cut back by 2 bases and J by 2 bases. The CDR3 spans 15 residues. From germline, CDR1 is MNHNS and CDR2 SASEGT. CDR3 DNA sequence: TGTGCCAGCAGTGAACCGGGACAGGCAAACACTGAAGCTTTCTTT. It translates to CASSEPGQANTEAFF.

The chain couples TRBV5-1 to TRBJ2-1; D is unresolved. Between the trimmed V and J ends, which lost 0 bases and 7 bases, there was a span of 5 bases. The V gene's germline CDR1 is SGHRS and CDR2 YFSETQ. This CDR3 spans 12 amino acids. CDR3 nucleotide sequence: TGCGCCAGCAGCTTGGACGGGAATGAGCAGTTCTTC. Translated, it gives CASSLDGNEQFF.

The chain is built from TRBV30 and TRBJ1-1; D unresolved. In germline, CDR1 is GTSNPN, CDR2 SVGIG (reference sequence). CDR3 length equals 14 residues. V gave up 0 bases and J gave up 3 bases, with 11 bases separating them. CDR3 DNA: TGTGCCTGGAGTGTACGGACCGCCGACACTGAAGCTTTCTTT. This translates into CAWSVRTADTEAFF.

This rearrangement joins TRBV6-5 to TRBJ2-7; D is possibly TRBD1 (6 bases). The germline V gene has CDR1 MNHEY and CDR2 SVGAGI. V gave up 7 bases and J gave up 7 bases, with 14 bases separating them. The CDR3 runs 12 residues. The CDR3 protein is CASTKTQGEQYF. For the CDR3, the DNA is TGTGCCAGCACCAAAACCCAGGGGGAGCAGTACTTC.

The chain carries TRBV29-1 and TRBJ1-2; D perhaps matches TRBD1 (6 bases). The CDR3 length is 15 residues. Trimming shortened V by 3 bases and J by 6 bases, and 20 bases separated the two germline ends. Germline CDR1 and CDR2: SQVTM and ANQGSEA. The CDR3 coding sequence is TGCAGCGTTGAGCCTCGTCCGACAGGCTCCCATGGCTACACCTTC. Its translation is CSVEPRPTGSHGYTF. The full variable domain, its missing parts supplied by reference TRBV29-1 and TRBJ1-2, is SAVISQKPSRDICQRGTSLTIQCQVDSQVTMMFWYRQQPGQSLTLIATANQGSEATYESGFVIDKFPISRPNLTFSTLTVSNMSPEDSSIYLCSVEPRPTGSHGYTFGSGTRLTVV.

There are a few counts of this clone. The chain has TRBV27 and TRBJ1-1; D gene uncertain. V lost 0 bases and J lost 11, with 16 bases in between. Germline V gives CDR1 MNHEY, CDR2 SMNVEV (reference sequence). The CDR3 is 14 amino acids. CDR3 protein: CASSLSSPRSPAFF. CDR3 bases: TGTGCCAGCAGTTTATCGTCCCCCCGCAGCCCGGCTTTCTTT.

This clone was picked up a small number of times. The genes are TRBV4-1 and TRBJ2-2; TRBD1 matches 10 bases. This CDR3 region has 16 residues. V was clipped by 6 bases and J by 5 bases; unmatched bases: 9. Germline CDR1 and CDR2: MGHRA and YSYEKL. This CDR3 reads CASRLDRGLGTGELFF. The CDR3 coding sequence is TGCGCCAGCAGACTAGACAGGGGGCTGGGAACCGGGGAGCTGTTTTTT.

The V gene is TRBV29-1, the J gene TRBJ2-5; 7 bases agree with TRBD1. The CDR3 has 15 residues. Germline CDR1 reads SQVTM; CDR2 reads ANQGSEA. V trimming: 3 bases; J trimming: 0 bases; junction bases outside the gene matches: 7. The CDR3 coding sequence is TGCAGCGTTGAGGCCCAGGGACAGTACCAAGAGACCCAGTACTTC. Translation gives CSVEAQGQYQETQYF.

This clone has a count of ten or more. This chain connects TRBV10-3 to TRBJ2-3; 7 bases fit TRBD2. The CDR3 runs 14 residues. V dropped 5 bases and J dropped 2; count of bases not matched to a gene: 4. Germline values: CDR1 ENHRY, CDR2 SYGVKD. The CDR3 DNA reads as TGTGCCATCAGTTCCGGGACTACCACAGATACGCAGTATTTT. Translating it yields CAISSGTTTDTQYF.

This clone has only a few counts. Here the CDR3 DNA reads TGTGCCAGCAGCTTAGGCTCAGGGTACGACGAGCAGTACTTC. Its translation is CASSLGSGYDEQYF. The rearrangement links TRBV7-2 to TRBJ2-7; TRBD1 might be the D (5 bases). This CDR3 comprises 14 residues. V lost 1 base and J lost 5, with 12 bases in between. Germline-derived CDR1 and CDR2 are SGHTA and FQGNSA.

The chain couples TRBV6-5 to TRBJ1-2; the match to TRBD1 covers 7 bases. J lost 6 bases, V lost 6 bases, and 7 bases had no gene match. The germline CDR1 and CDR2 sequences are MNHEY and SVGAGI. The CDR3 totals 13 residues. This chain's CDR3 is CASSPDRVNGYTF. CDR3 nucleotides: TGTGCCAGCAGCCCCGACAGGGTCAATGGCTACACCTTC.

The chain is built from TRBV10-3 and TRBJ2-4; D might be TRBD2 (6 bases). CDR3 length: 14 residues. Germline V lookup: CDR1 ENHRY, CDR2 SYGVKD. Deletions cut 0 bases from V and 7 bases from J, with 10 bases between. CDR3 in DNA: TGTGCCATCAGTGAGTCACGGGAGTCCAACATTCAGTACTTC. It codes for CAISESRESNIQYF.

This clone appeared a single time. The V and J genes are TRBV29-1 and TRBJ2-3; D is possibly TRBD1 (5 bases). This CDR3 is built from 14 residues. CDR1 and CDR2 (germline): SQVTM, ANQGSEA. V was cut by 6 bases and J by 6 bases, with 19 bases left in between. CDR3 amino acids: CSVLSGAQGDTQYF. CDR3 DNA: TGCAGCGTCCTGTCTGGGGCGCAGGGCGATACGCAGTATTTT.

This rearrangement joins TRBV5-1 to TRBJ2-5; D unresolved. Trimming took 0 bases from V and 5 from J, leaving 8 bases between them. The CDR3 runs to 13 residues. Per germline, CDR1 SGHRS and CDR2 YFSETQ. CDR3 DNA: TGCGCCAGCAGCTTGGGGGATGGGGAGACCCAGTACTTC. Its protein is CASSLGDGETQYF.

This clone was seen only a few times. The CDR3 loop reads CSVYPMTGVNTEAFF. The DNA of the CDR3 is TGCAGCGTTTACCCTATGACAGGGGTGAACACTGAAGCTTTCTTT. The chain is built from TRBV29-1 and TRBJ1-1; 8 bases are shared with TRBD1. Per germline, CDR1 SQVTM and CDR2 ANQGSEA. CDR3 length: 15 amino acids. V trimming: 5 bases; J trimming: 0 bases; junction bases outside the gene matches: 8. Filled out from reference TRBV29-1 and TRBJ1-1, the complete variable domain reads SAVISQKPSRDICQRGTSLTIQCQVDSQVTMMFWYRQQPGQSLTLIATANQGSEATYESGFVIDKFPISRPNLTFSTLTVSNMSPEDSSIYLCSVYPMTGVNTEAFFGQGTRLTVV.

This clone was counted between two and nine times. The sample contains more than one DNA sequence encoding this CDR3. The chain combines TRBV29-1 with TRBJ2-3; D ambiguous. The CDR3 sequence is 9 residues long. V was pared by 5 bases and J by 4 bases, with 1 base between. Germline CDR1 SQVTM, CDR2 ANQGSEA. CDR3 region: CSVSDTQYF. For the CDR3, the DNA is TGCAGCGTTTCAGATACGCAGTATTTT.

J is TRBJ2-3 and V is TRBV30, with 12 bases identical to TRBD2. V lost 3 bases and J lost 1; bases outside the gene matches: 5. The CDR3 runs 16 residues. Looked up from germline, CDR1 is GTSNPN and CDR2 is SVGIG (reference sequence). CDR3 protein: CAWSQLAGGRTDTQYF. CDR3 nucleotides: TGTGCCTGGAGCCAACTAGCGGGGGGACGCACAGATACGCAGTATTTT.

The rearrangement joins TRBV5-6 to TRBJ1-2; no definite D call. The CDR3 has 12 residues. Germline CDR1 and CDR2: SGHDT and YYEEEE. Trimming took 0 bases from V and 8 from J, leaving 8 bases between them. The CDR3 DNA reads TGTGCCAGCAGCTTGGATGTCAGCGGCTACACCTTC. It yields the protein CASSLDVSGYTF.